This T cell receptor (beta chain) was captured in a study of cytomegalovirus exposure and HLA in healthy donors. Germline V lookup: CDR1 SEHNR, CDR2 FQNEAQ (reference sequence). The J segment lost 4 bases and the V segment lost 4 bases, leaving 13 bases of the junction unmatched. This CDR3 contains 17 residues. Researchers ran the PCR with 60 Vbeta and 13 Jbeta primers. Using immunoSEQ multiplex PCR, the repertoire was profiled, and TCRdb retains in-frame clones only, with some absent. The sample carries about 76,000 clones, less than 80% recorded once. The source of this sequence is a man aged 30 to 39 in good health and CMV-seronegative. This chain uses TRBV7-9 with TRBJ1-3; 7 nucleotides match TRBD1. The specimen sequenced was PBMCs. The CDR3 region has the DNA TGTGCCAGCAGCTGGTACAGACAGGGATCGTCCGGAAACACCATATATTTT. It codes for CASSWYRQGSSGNTIYF.